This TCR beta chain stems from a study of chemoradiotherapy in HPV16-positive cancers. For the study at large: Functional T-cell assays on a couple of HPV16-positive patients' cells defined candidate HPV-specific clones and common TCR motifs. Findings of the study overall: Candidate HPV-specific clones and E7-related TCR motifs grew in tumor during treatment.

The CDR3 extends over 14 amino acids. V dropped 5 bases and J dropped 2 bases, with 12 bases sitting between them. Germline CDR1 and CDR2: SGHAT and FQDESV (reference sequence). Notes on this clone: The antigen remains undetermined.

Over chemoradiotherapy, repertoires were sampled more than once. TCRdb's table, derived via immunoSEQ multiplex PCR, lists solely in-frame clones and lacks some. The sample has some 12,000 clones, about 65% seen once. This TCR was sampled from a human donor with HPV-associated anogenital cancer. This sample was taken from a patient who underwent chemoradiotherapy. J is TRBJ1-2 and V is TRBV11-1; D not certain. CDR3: CASSPFDGNYGYTF. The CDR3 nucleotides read TGTGCCAGCAGCCCCTTCGACGGGAACTATGGCTACACCTTC.